This T cell receptor beta chain came from a study of CD8 T cells in ankylosing spondylitis. This clonotype was seen more than once but under ten times. What it binds is not known. From the 5' RACE reads, TCRdb called clonotypes with MiXCR, one entry per CDR3 protein. This table holds a few hundred thousand distinct CDR3 sequences, about 18% found once. The CDR3 is 13 amino acids. V was cut by 0 bases and J by 9 bases, with 10 bases left in between. Germline CDR1 reads SGHRS; CDR2 reads YFSETQ. Findings and caveats of the study: Seemingly characteristic of ankylosing spondylitis blood was a TCR beta motif consisting of about 8 highly homologous variants. In peripheral blood, disease-linked CD8+ clones occurred at relatively low frequencies. Earlier studies detected some motif variants in reactive arthritis synovial fluid and blood. Within matched ankylosing spondylitis synovial fluid, disease-linked clones were reportedly significantly enriched.

The TCR sequence derives from a male donor with ankylosing spondylitis or in good health (not recorded which). Sequencing used blood, either unsorted or a sorted T cell fraction (not recorded which). The chain uses TRBV5-1 and TRBJ1-5; perhaps TRBD1 as D (5 bases). CDR3 bases: TGCGCCAGCAGCTTGGCCCCAGGGAGGCCCCAGCATTTT. Translating it yields CASSLAPGRPQHF. The complete variable domain, with remaining parts taken from reference TRBV5-1 and TRBJ1-5, reads KAGVTQTPRYLIKTRGQQVTLSCSPISGHRSVSWYQQTPGQGLQFLFEYFSETQRNKGNFPGRFSGRQFSNSRSEMNVSTLELGDSALYLCASSLAPGRPQHFGDGTRLSIL.